The 27 T cell receptor beta chains below all came from one sample that was sequenced in a study of STAT3 mutations in large granular lymphocyte leukemia. Produced via immunoSEQ multiplex PCR; TCRdb's table is partial and in-frame only. The sample shows roughly 35,000 clones, roughly 88% of them seen only once. Their target antigens are unknown. Study conclusions and caveats: At least one immunodominant TCR beta clonotype appeared in every T-cell large granular lymphocyte leukemia patient.

The sequencing sample was made of PBMCs. The source of these receptors is a human donor with T large granular lymphocyte leukemia. Some clones in this sample may be carry-over from other donors' samples.

The J gene is TRBJ1-5, the V gene TRBV18; D gene ambiguous. Deletions cut 2 bases from V and 4 bases from J, with 15 bases between. The CDR3 covers 16 residues. Germline V gene data show CDR1 as KGHSH and CDR2 as LQKENI. CDR3 sequence reads: CASSPSDAVKNQPQHF. CDR3 in DNA: TGTGCCAGCTCACCATCTGACGCTGTAAAAAATCAGCCCCAGCATTTT.

The CDR3 sequence: CAWSPTGDQPQHF. CDR3 in DNA: TGTGCCTGGAGCCCGACAGGCGATCAGCCCCAGCATTTT. This chain joins TRBV30 and TRBJ1-5, with a possible D match to TRBD1 (6 bases). The V gene lost 3 bases and the J gene lost 5 bases, with 11 bases spanning the gap. The CDR3 sequence is 13 residues long. Germline CDR1 is GTSNPN and CDR2 is SVGIG (reference sequence).

The chain couples TRBV7-9 to TRBJ2-2; 9 nucleotides align to TRBD1. Per germline, CDR1 SEHNR and CDR2 FQNEAQ (reference sequence). The CDR3 contains 15 residues. V shed 5 bases and J 6 bases; nucleotides not matched to a gene: 7. The CDR3 region is CASSIHRGRPGELFF. Written as DNA, the CDR3 is TGTGCCAGCAGCATCCACAGGGGGCGCCCCGGGGAGCTGTTTTTT.

The rearrangement uses TRBV2 and TRBJ1-4, with D unclear. The germline CDR1 and CDR2 sequences are SNHLY and FYNNEI. This CDR3 is 14 amino acids long. The V end was cut by 11 bases, the J end by 5 bases, with 18 bases between. This chain's CDR3 is CAAREDGENEKLFF. The CDR3 DNA is TGTGCCGCCCGGGAGGACGGTGAGAATGAAAAACTGTTTTTT.

The gene calls are TRBV2 and TRBJ1-2; D is unresolved. This CDR3 comprises 14 residues. Trimming removed 2 bases at V and 4 bases at J, with 11 bases between. The germline V gene has CDR1 SNHLY and CDR2 FYNNEI. Here the CDR3 DNA reads TGTGCCAGCAGTGAATTGGTAGAGAGCTATGGCTACACCTTC. It translates to CASSELVESYGYTF.

The CDR3 reads CASSFGGENSPLHF. The CDR3 DNA is TGTGCCAGCAGCTTTGGAGGGGAGAATTCACCCCTCCACTTT. The chain uses TRBV7-9 and TRBJ1-6, with D tentatively TRBD1 (5 bases). Germline lookup yields CDR1 SEHNR and CDR2 FQNEAQ (reference sequence). The CDR3 extends over 14 amino acids. V was cut by 3 bases and J by 7 bases, with 10 bases left in between.

The chain is built from TRBV5-1 and TRBJ2-1; D is possibly TRBD1 (5 bases). The CDR3 consists of 14 residues. V shed 0 bases and J shed 7 bases, with 11 bases lying between them. Germline loops: CDR1 SGHRS, CDR2 YFSETQ. CDR3 protein: CASSLVAGSNEQFF. CDR3 in DNA: TGCGCCAGCAGCTTGGTCGCAGGGTCAAATGAGCAGTTCTTC. Combining the CDR3 with reference TRBV5-1 and TRBJ2-1 gives the whole variable domain KAGVTQTPRYLIKTRGQQVTLSCSPISGHRSVSWYQQTPGQGLQFLFEYFSETQRNKGNFPGRFSGRQFSNSRSEMNVSTLELGDSALYLCASSLVAGSNEQFFGPGTRLTVL.

The chain uses TRBV5-1 and TRBJ1-5; no firm D call. Germline CDR1 reads SGHRS; CDR2 reads YFSETQ. CDR3 length: 15 amino acids. The V end lost 0 bases, the J end lost 7 bases, and 14 bases lay between the germline ends. DNA of the CDR3: TGCGCCAGCAGCTTGGTCGCGGGCAGTGAGCAGCCCCAGCATTTT. Amino acid sequence: CASSLVAGSEQPQHF.

The V call is TRBV30, the J call TRBJ1-3; no clear D. Germline V gene sequence: CDR1 GTSNPN, CDR2 SVGIG (reference sequence). CDR3 length equals 13 residues. Trimming cost V 1 base and J 0 bases, with 4 bases left between them. In DNA form, the CDR3 reads TGTGCCTGGAGTGGTGGCTCTGGAAACACCATATATTTT. Translation gives CAWSGGSGNTIYF.

CDR3 sequence: CASSSGLGETQYF. In nucleotides, the CDR3 is TGTGCCAGCAGTTCAGGATTGGGAGAGACCCAGTACTTC. The chain has TRBV6-1 and TRBJ2-5; D gene unclear. V was clipped by 5 bases and J by 4 bases, with 11 bases between them. The CDR3 length is 13 residues. Germline-derived CDR1 and CDR2 are MNHNS and SASEGT.

The chain uses TRBV5-1 and TRBJ2-7, with 9 bases fitting TRBD1. The CDR3 runs 15 residues. From germline, CDR1 is SGHRS and CDR2 YFSETQ. V shed 4 bases and J 2 bases; nucleotides not matched to a gene: 7. CDR3 region: CASSVGQGTTYEQYF. The CDR3 DNA reads TGCGCCAGCAGCGTCGGACAGGGGACCACCTACGAGCAGTACTTC.

This sequence joins TRBV5-1 and TRBJ2-3; TRBD2 matches 8 bases. Germline V gives CDR1 SGHRS, CDR2 YFSETQ. The CDR3 runs to 16 residues. After removal of 0 bases from V and 2 bases from J, the junction contained 5 bases not matched to a gene. The CDR3 is CASSLVPGGDTDTQYF. CDR3 coding DNA: TGCGCCAGCAGCTTGGTTCCGGGGGGGGACACAGATACGCAGTATTTT.

This chain connects TRBV5-6 to TRBJ2-7, with D unclear. This CDR3 comprises 12 residues. Germline V gene sequence: CDR1 SGHDT, CDR2 YYEEEE. The V end lost 3 bases, the J end lost 6 bases, and 10 bases lay between the germline ends. Here the CDR3 DNA reads TGTGCCAGCAGCTCCGGGTCGGGCGAGCAGTACGTC. Protein sequence: CASSSGSGEQYV.

The chain couples TRBV5-1 to TRBJ1-5; the D is unclear. The ends were cut back, 0 bases at V and 5 bases at J, with 12 bases in the middle. Germline CDR1 SGHRS, CDR2 YFSETQ. The CDR3 is 15 residues long. DNA of the CDR3: TGCGCCAGCAGCTTGGTCCCCGACGGTGATCAGCCCCAGCATTTT. Protein: CASSLVPDGDQPQHF.

The chain is built from TRBV5-4 and TRBJ1-2; no clear D gene. The CDR3 has 13 residues. V lost 3 bases, J lost 4 bases, and 10 bases lay in between. CDR1 is SGHNT and CDR2 is YYREEE in the germline V gene (reference sequence). CDR3 protein: CASSSDGIYGYTF. The CDR3 DNA is TGTGCCAGCAGCTCGGACGGTATCTATGGCTACACCTTC.

This chain uses TRBV5-1 with TRBJ1-2, with D possibly matching TRBD1 (5 bases). V gave up 3 bases and J gave up 3 bases, with 12 bases separating them. The CDR3 extends over 14 amino acids. CDR1 and CDR2 (germline): SGHRS, YFSETQ. This chain's CDR3 is CASSSATGDYGYTF. The DNA for the CDR3 is TGCGCCAGCAGCTCGGCAACAGGAGACTATGGCTACACCTTC. The complete variable domain, with remaining parts taken from reference TRBV5-1 and TRBJ1-2, reads KAGVTQTPRYLIKTRGQQVTLSCSPISGHRSVSWYQQTPGQGLQFLFEYFSETQRNKGNFPGRFSGRQFSNSRSEMNVSTLELGDSALYLCASSSATGDYGYTFGSGTRLTVV.

The chain uses TRBV5-4 and TRBJ1-6, with 9 bases fitting TRBD1. The CDR3 spans 14 residues. From germline, CDR1 is SGHNT and CDR2 YYREEE (reference sequence). Losses at the gene ends were 1 base for V and 11 bases for J; bases not matched to a gene: 4. The CDR3 nucleotides are TGTGCCAGCAGCTTGTCGACAGGGGGAGCACCCCTCCACTTT. As protein: CASSLSTGGAPLHF.

The chain carries TRBV5-1 and TRBJ1-1; maybe TRBD1 (6 bases). This CDR3 is built from 12 residues. V was clipped by 2 bases and J by 8 bases, with 10 bases between them. Germline values: CDR1 SGHRS, CDR2 YFSETQ. CDR3 in DNA: TGCGCCAGCAGCTTCGCGGACAGCGAAGCTTTCTTT. Protein product: CASSFADSEAFF.

The genes are TRBV19 and TRBJ1-4; 8 bases match TRBD1. This CDR3 has 14 residues. Germline V CDR1 and CDR2: LNHDA, SQIVND (reference sequence). V dropped 5 bases and J dropped 6; count of bases not matched to a gene: 5. CDR3 region: CASSPDREYEKLFF. CDR3 sequence (DNA): TGTGCCAGTAGTCCGGACAGGGAATATGAAAAACTGTTTTTT.

This clone was seen only a few times. V and J are TRBV6-1 and TRBJ1-1, with 7 nucleotides matching TRBD1. The CDR3 covers 13 residues. The junction had 6 bases not matched to a gene; V was cut back by 6 bases and J by 5 bases. The germline V gene has CDR1 MNHNS and CDR2 SASEGT. CDR3 DNA: TGTGCCAGCAGGCCGACAGGGCGGACTGAAGCTTTCTTT. Protein product: CASRPTGRTEAFF.

This sequence joins TRBV25-1 and TRBJ1-2; TRBD1 matches at 7 bases. The CDR3 consists of 14 residues. V gave up 6 bases and J gave up 2 bases; unmatched junction bases: 6. Looked up from germline, CDR1 is MGHDK and CDR2 is SYGVNS. The DNA for the CDR3 is TGTGCCAGCAGCGCCGGGACAGCGAACTATGGCTACACCTTC. Protein sequence: CASSAGTANYGYTF.

The gene calls are TRBV27 and TRBJ1-2; D is possibly TRBD1 (5 bases). Germline CDR1 is MNHEY and CDR2 is SMNVEV (reference sequence). This CDR3 contains 14 residues. V was trimmed by 8 bases and J by 8 bases, leaving 21 bases between them. In nucleotides, the CDR3 is TGTGCCAGCGCCAGTGCAGGGTTTTGGGGGGGCTACACCTTC. This gives the protein CASASAGFWGGYTF.

The gene calls are TRBV27 and TRBJ1-1; TRBD1 agrees at 8 bases. V dropped 5 bases and J dropped 1; count of bases not matched to a gene: 3. Germline CDR1 and CDR2: MNHEY and SMNVEV (reference sequence). The CDR3 is 14 residues long. CDR3 sequence (DNA): TGTGCCAGCAGTCCTCAGGGGGCGAACACTGAAGCTTTCTTT. Translation gives CASSPQGANTEAFF.

V and J are TRBV5-6 and TRBJ1-2; unclear D gene. The germline V gene has CDR1 SGHDT and CDR2 YYEEEE. The V and J ends lost 2 bases and 4 bases respectively, with 15 bases between them. The CDR3 contains 15 residues. The CDR3 reads CASSLEDRYIYGYTF. In DNA, the CDR3 is TGTGCCAGCAGCTTAGAGGATAGGTACATCTATGGCTACACCTTC.

The rearrangement joins TRBV13 to TRBJ2-1; TRBD1 might be the D (6 bases). From germline, CDR1 is PRHDT and CDR2 FYEKMQ (reference sequence). Between the trimmed V and J ends, which lost 4 bases and 3 bases, there was a span of 10 bases. The CDR3 consists of 14 residues. The DNA of the CDR3 is TGTGCCAGCAGCTGGACAGCCAACTACAATGAGCAGTTCTTC. It specifies CASSWTANYNEQFF.

J is TRBJ2-1 and V is TRBV5-1, with D perhaps assigned TRBD1 or TRBD2 (5 bases each). This CDR3 is 12 amino acids long. Germline values: CDR1 SGHRS, CDR2 YFSETQ. V gave up 4 bases and J gave up 7 bases, with 9 bases separating them. The CDR3 spells CASSERGNEQFF. CDR3 coding DNA: TGCGCCAGCAGCGAGAGGGGAAATGAGCAGTTCTTC.

This sequence joins TRBV4-3 and TRBJ2-3; TRBD2 is a possible D gene (5 bases). This CDR3 has 17 amino acids. From germline, CDR1 is LGHNA and CDR2 YSLEER. V was shortened by 0 bases and J by 0 bases, with 13 bases between the two germline ends. As DNA, the CDR3 is TGCGCCAGCAGCCAAGATAGGGCTAGCAGGAGCACAGATACGCAGTATTTT. Translation: CASSQDRASRSTDTQYF.